Shown below are 4 T cell receptor beta chains from a single sample sequenced in a study of response to subunit inactivated influenza vaccine. TCRdb recomputed calls from the RT-PCR reads with MiXCR, one row per CDR3 protein. The data hold around 570,000 distinct CDR3 sequences, with 11% observed a single time. Separately, the same data were catalogued under a study of T cells expressing NK-cell markers. That study reports: TCR beta cDNA was generated via 5'RACE template switching incorporating UMIs.

The sample consisted of PBMCs from blood, taken on the day of vaccination. All receptors derive from a man aged 50-59 years who received an inactivated influenza vaccine.

This chain connects TRBV4-3 to TRBJ2-1, with unresolved D. Trimming removed 0 bases from V and 4 bases from J, with 13 bases in between. Per the germline V gene, CDR1 is LGHNA and CDR2 is YSLEER. The CDR3 totals 16 residues. CDR3 loop: CASSQDIVARYNEQFF. CDR3 DNA: TGCGCCAGCAGCCAAGATATCGTAGCCCGGTACAATGAGCAGTTCTTC.

This clonotype was found a few times. V is TRBV20-1 and J is TRBJ2-1; D possibly matches TRBD1 or TRBD2 (5 bases each). Germline CDR1 is DFQATT and CDR2 is SNEGSKA (reference sequence). Trimming removed 5 bases from V and 4 bases from J, with 18 bases in between. This CDR3 is built from 15 residues. Written as DNA, the CDR3 is TGCAGTGCTCGACCCCCGGGGCTAGTTTACAATGAGCAGTTCTTC. It yields the protein CSARPPGLVYNEQFF.

The chain employs TRBV11-2 and TRBJ2-2, with a possible D match to TRBD1 (5 bases). CDR3 length equals 15 residues. Germline V gene sequence: CDR1 SGHAT, CDR2 FQNNGV. The V end was cut by 2 bases, the J end by 1 base, with 8 bases between. The CDR3 here is CASSLSTVNTGELFF. The DNA of the CDR3 is TGTGCCAGCAGCTTATCGACAGTGAACACCGGGGAGCTGTTTTTT.

The chain has TRBV12-3 or TRBV12-4 and TRBJ1-1; D remains unclear. V was shortened by 7 bases and J by 0 bases, with 9 bases between the two germline ends. CDR3 length equals 13 residues. CDR3 amino acids: CASNADMNTEAFF. DNA of the CDR3: TGTGCCAGCAACGCAGACATGAACACTGAAGCTTTCTTT.